What follows is one TCR beta chain and its context. A read error may account for a junction end that differs from germline. The sample originates from a study of blood T cell repertoires in COVID-19. Sequencing used immunoSEQ multiplex PCR; TCRdb keeps in-frame clones, though not all of them. Of 360,000 or so clones listed, 90% are singletons. Input material: peripheral blood. The clonotype was recovered from a man younger than 35 with active or convalescent COVID-19.

CDR3 sequence reads: CASNQEVQGRTGELFF. CDR3 bases: TGCGCCAGCAACCAAGAGGTACAGGGTAGGACCGGGGAGCTGTTTTTT. The chain combines TRBV4-3 with TRBJ2-2; maybe TRBD1 (6 bases). This CDR3 is 16 amino acids long. The V gene's germline CDR1 is LGHNA and CDR2 YSLEER.